Below, 32 T cell receptor beta chains from the same sample are listed, as sequenced in a study of T cells in Graves' hyperthyroidism and ophthalmopathy. Regions amplified from RNA transcripts were the TCR beta CDR3 regions. With the HTBI primer set, the TCR CDR3 went through a first round of RT-PCR. Using its own MiXCR run on the multiplex PCR reads, TCRdb lists one record per CDR3 protein. The sample consists of 400,000 to 450,000 distinct CDR3 sequences, roughly 15% of them appearing once. The sequencing sample was made of blood. These receptors originate from a man aged 18 to 29 with Graves' ophthalmopathy.

This clonotype was counted at least ten times. This chain links TRBV3-1 with TRBJ2-3; TRBD2 matches at 11 bases. In germline, CDR1 is LGHDT, CDR2 YNNKEL (reference sequence). The CDR3 contains 17 residues. The junction had 8 bases not matched to a gene; V was cut back by 0 bases and J by 6 bases. The CDR3 sequence: CASSQDWASGGRDTQYF. The DNA for the CDR3 is TGTGCCAGCAGCCAAGATTGGGCTAGCGGGGGGCGGGATACGCAGTATTTT.

This clonotype has at least ten counts. J is TRBJ2-3 and V is TRBV2; 11 bases agree with TRBD2. This CDR3 region has 19 residues. Germline CDR1 is SNHLY and CDR2 is FYNNEI. Trimming cost V 0 bases and J 1 base; bases outside gene matches: 9. The CDR3 sequence: CASSEAAASGRSGTDTQYF. The CDR3 nucleotides are TGTGCCAGCAGTGAAGCGGCGGCTAGCGGGAGGTCGGGCACAGATACGCAGTATTTT.

The J gene is TRBJ1-1, the V gene TRBV18; 8 bases map to TRBD1. V gave up 1 base and J gave up 4 bases; unmatched junction bases: 8. CDR3 length: 16 residues. Germline CDR1 and CDR2: KGHSH and LQKENI. CDR3 DNA sequence: TGTGCCAGCTCACCACAGAGCAGGGGGCCTAGCACTGAAGCTTTCTTT. It is translated as CASSPQSRGPSTEAFF. The full variable domain, in which reference TRBV18 and TRBJ1-1 provide the parts outside the CDR3, is NAGVMQNPRHLVRRRGQEARLRCSPMKGHSHVYWYRQLPEEGLKFMVYLQKENIIDESGMPKERFSAEFPKEGPSILRIQQVVRGDSAAYFCASSPQSRGPSTEAFFGQGTRLTVV.

At least ten counts were recorded for this clonotype. The CDR3 spells CASSQPFRGLNTEAFF. CDR3 DNA sequence: TGTGCCAGCAGCCAACCTTTCCGGGGGCTGAACACTGAAGCTTTCTTT. The rearrangement uses TRBV12-3 or TRBV12-4 and TRBJ1-1; D is perhaps TRBD1 (6 bases). This CDR3 has 16 residues. V lost 6 bases and J 0 bases, leaving 17 bases between the germline ends.

This clonotype was found many times. The chain links TRBV2 to TRBJ1-3; D is undetermined. V lost 2 bases to trimming and J lost 4 bases, with 3 bases between them. Germline-derived CDR1 and CDR2 are SNHLY and FYNNEI. There are 12 residues in the CDR3. The CDR3 region has the DNA TGTGCCAGCAGTGAAAGGGGAAACACCATATATTTT. It encodes CASSERGNTIYF.

This clonotype was seen repeatedly, ten times or more. The rearrangement uses TRBV12-3 or TRBV12-4 and TRBJ2-3; 12 bases fit TRBD2. CDR3 length: 16 residues. The ends lost 2 bases at V and 8 bases at J; junction bases unmatched: 8. The CDR3 protein is CASSLRGTSGFGTQYF. The CDR3 nucleotides are TGTGCCAGCAGTTTAAGGGGGACTAGCGGGTTTGGTACGCAGTATTTT.

This clonotype was found many times. The genes are TRBV5-5 and TRBJ1-1; 9 bases line up with TRBD1. Per germline, CDR1 SGHKS and CDR2 YYEKEE (reference sequence). This CDR3 has 17 residues. Trimming cost V 4 bases and J 1 base; bases outside gene matches: 11. Written as DNA, the CDR3 is TGTGCCAGCAGCCGTGGAGGGACAGGGCTTCAGAACACTGAAGCTTTCTTT. Translation: CASSRGGTGLQNTEAFF.

This clonotype was recorded many times. The chain employs TRBV20-1 and TRBJ2-3, with TRBD2 as a possible D gene (6 bases). Germline V lookup: CDR1 DFQATT, CDR2 SNEGSKA (reference sequence). V dropped 4 bases and J dropped 0 bases, with 8 bases sitting between them. The CDR3 spans 13 residues. The CDR3 DNA reads TGCAGTGCTATGCGGGGTAGCACAGATACGCAGTATTTT. It specifies CSAMRGSTDTQYF.

This clonotype was counted ten times or more. CDR3 protein: CASSFPGVNQPQHF. The CDR3 bases are TGTGCCAGCAGTTTCCCGGGGGTGAATCAGCCCCAGCATTTT. The chain employs TRBV12-3 or TRBV12-4 and TRBJ1-5; a possible D gene is TRBD1 (5 bases). The CDR3 contains 14 residues. Trimming cost V 3 bases and J 4 bases, with 10 bases left between them.

The chain links TRBV5-4 to TRBJ2-2, with TRBD1 matching over 7 bases. This CDR3 is 15 amino acids long. V lost 4 bases to trimming and J lost 4 bases; unmatched junction nucleotides: 7. Per the germline V gene, CDR1 is SGHNT and CDR2 is YYREEE (reference sequence). The CDR3 is CASSIPPGGTGELFF. The CDR3 bases are TGTGCCAGCAGCATCCCCCCAGGGGGCACCGGGGAGCTGTTTTTT.

This clonotype appeared many times. The CDR3 nucleotides read TGCAGCGTTGCCGGTGGGTCCTACGAGCAGTACTTC. This gives the protein CSVAGGSYEQYF. This chain connects TRBV29-1 to TRBJ2-7, with D hard to call. In germline, CDR1 is SQVTM, CDR2 ANQGSEA. The germline V and J ends were trimmed by 4 bases and 1 base, with 8 bases remaining between them. This CDR3 is built from 12 residues.

This clonotype was detected many times. CDR3: CSARVGQGSYEQYF. Here the CDR3 DNA reads TGCAGTGCCCGCGTGGGACAGGGGTCCTACGAGCAGTACTTC. The chain is built from TRBV20-1 and TRBJ2-7, with TRBD1 matching over 10 bases. There are 14 residues in the CDR3. The V gene's germline CDR1 is DFQATT and CDR2 SNEGSKA (reference sequence). Trimming cost V 6 bases and J 1 base; bases outside gene matches: 6.

V and J are TRBV15 and TRBJ2-7; D assignment may be TRBD1 or TRBD2 (5 bases each). V shed 2 bases and J shed 5 bases, with 10 bases lying between them. Germline CDR1 and CDR2: LNHNV and YYDKDF (reference sequence). The CDR3 extends over 13 amino acids. The CDR3 coding sequence is TGTGCCACCAGCAGACAGGGTAGCGACGAGCAGTACTTC. Protein: CATSRQGSDEQYF.

This clonotype was seen at least ten times. This sequence joins TRBV11-2 and TRBJ1-5; a possible D gene is TRBD1 (5 bases). The CDR3 spans 15 residues. CDR1 is SGHAT, CDR2 FQNNGV, per germline. The germline V and J ends were trimmed by 1 base and 6 bases, with 13 bases remaining between them. DNA for the CDR3: TGTGCCAGCAGCTTAGTCCCAGGGCCGGGTCAGCCCCAGCATTTT. Protein: CASSLVPGPGQPQHF.

The CDR3 DNA reads as TGTGCCTGGACCTCTTATAGGACCCACCCAAACAACTATGGCTACACCTTC. Protein: CAWTSYRTHPNNYGYTF. The rearrangement uses TRBV30 and TRBJ1-2; D is unresolved. V was pared by 4 bases and J by 2 bases, with 23 bases between. The CDR3 spans 17 residues. The germline V gene has CDR1 GTSNPN and CDR2 SVGIG (reference sequence).

This clonotype has at least ten counts. The chain combines TRBV11-2 with TRBJ2-2; possible D gene TRBD1, 6 bases. This CDR3 comprises 12 residues. The V end lost 4 bases, the J end lost 6 bases, and 6 bases lay between the germline ends. Germline CDR1 SGHAT, CDR2 FQNNGV. The CDR3 sequence: CASSYRAGELFF. In nucleotides, the CDR3 is TGTGCCAGCAGCTACAGGGCCGGGGAGCTGTTTTTT.

This clonotype was detected ten times or more. The CDR3 DNA sequence: TGTGCCAGCAGACTAGCGGGAGATCCCCATGAGCAGTTCTTC. Translation: CASRLAGDPHEQFF. The V and J genes are TRBV2 and TRBJ2-1; 11 bases agree with TRBD2. Losses at the gene ends were 6 bases for V and 8 bases for J; bases not matched to a gene: 6. Germline lookup yields CDR1 SNHLY and CDR2 FYNNEI. The CDR3 spans 14 residues.

The rearrangement uses TRBV6-2 or TRBV6-3 and TRBJ1-5; D gene unclear. Germline V CDR1 and CDR2: MNHEY, SVGEGT. CDR3 length equals 13 residues. V was cut by 6 bases and J by 4 bases, with 10 bases left in between. CDR3 coding DNA: TGTGCCAGCAGCTCCCAGGAAAATCAGCCCCAGCATTTT. Encoded protein: CASSSQENQPQHF.

At least ten counts were recorded for this clonotype. The rearrangement joins TRBV11-3 to TRBJ1-1; a weak D match, TRBD1 (6 bases). Trimming left V 5 bases short and J 3 bases short, with 16 bases between. The CDR3 spans 15 residues. Germline values: CDR1 SGHNT, CDR2 YENEEA. CDR3 sequence reads: CASSPLGGGDTEAFF. The CDR3 region has the DNA TGTGCCAGCAGCCCCCTTGGAGGGGGTGACACTGAAGCTTTCTTT.

The gene calls are TRBV7-9 and TRBJ1-4; D gene ambiguous. Trimming cost V 5 bases and J 4 bases, with 14 bases left between them. CDR1 and CDR2 (germline): SEHNR, FQNEAQ (reference sequence). The CDR3 has 15 amino acids. The CDR3, as DNA: TGTGCCAGCAGCCAGCACGACGGCCTTAATGAAAAACTGTTTTTT. This gives the protein CASSQHDGLNEKLFF. The full variable domain, rest sourced from reference TRBV7-9 and TRBJ1-4, is DTGVSQNPRHKITKRGQNVTFRCDPISEHNRLYWYRQTLGQGPEFLTYFQNEAQLEKSRLLSDRFSAERPKGSFSTLEIQRTEQGDSAMYLCASSQHDGLNEKLFFGSGTQLSVL.

This clonotype was counted at least ten times. The V call is TRBV6-1, the J call TRBJ1-1; maybe TRBD1 (6 bases). This CDR3 is 16 amino acids long. Trimming took 7 bases from V and 0 from J, leaving 18 bases between them. Germline values: CDR1 MNHNS, CDR2 SASEGT. CDR3 loop: CASTPVQGLMNTEAFF. The CDR3 coding sequence is TGTGCCAGCACCCCAGTACAGGGCCTCATGAACACTGAAGCTTTCTTT.

This clonotype occurred many times. J is TRBJ2-1 and V is TRBV7-9; D gene unclear. The germline gives CDR1 SEHNR, CDR2 FQNEAQ (reference sequence). With 4 bases removed from V and 5 bases from J, the gap between germline ends came to 12 bases. This CDR3 contains 14 residues. CDR3 in DNA: TGTGCCAGCAGCTCCAGATGGGGTCACAATGAGCAGTTCTTC. This encodes CASSSRWGHNEQFF.

The chain links TRBV19 to TRBJ1-1, with 10 nucleotides matching TRBD1. V gave up 5 bases and J gave up 6 bases; unmatched junction bases: 3. CDR1 and CDR2 (germline): LNHDA, SQIVND (reference sequence). The length of the CDR3 is 13 residues. Here the CDR3 reads CASSWGTGAEAFF. CDR3 bases: TGTGCCAGTAGTTGGGGGACAGGGGCTGAAGCTTTCTTT.

This clonotype has a handful of counts. The chain uses TRBV7-9 and TRBJ1-1; D uncertain. The CDR3 is made up of 15 amino acids. Germline V lookup: CDR1 SEHNR, CDR2 FQNEAQ (reference sequence). Trimming took 5 bases from V and 1 from J, leaving 14 bases between them. CDR3 loop: CASSDMWGKNTEAFF. Here the CDR3 DNA reads TGTGCCAGCAGCGATATGTGGGGTAAGAACACTGAAGCTTTCTTT.

This clonotype was observed a handful of times. The chain carries TRBV10-1 and TRBJ2-2; D is undetermined. Germline-derived CDR1 and CDR2 are WNHNN and SYGVQD (reference sequence). The CDR3 has 14 amino acids. V dropped 4 bases and J dropped 5 bases, with 11 bases sitting between them. The CDR3 coding sequence is TGCGCCAGCAGTGGGATAAGAGGAACCGGGGAGCTGTTTTTT. Its protein is CASSGIRGTGELFF.

The chain recombines TRBV7-9 with TRBJ2-3; either TRBD1 or TRBD2 may fit D (6 bases each). The CDR3 sequence is 15 residues long. Germline V lookup: CDR1 SEHNR, CDR2 FQNEAQ (reference sequence). V was trimmed by 5 bases and J by 4 bases, leaving 16 bases between them. The CDR3 sequence: CASSGRGRGADTQYF. CDR3 nucleotides: TGTGCCAGCAGCGGGCGGGGCAGGGGCGCAGATACGCAGTATTTT.

Many counts were recorded for this clonotype. CDR3 region: CAIGGTAYLNTGELFF. The CDR3 DNA reads TGTGCCATCGGAGGGACGGCCTACCTTAACACCGGGGAGCTGTTTTTT. V is TRBV7-9 and J is TRBJ2-2; weak D call: TRBD2 (6 bases). The CDR3 loop spans 16 amino acids. Germline-derived CDR1 and CDR2 are SEHNR and FQNEAQ (reference sequence). Between the trimmed V and J ends, which lost 10 bases and 2 bases, there was a span of 20 bases.

The chain links TRBV18 to TRBJ2-4; tentative D call: TRBD1 (5 bases). Trimming shortened V by 6 bases and J by 2 bases, and 14 bases separated the two germline ends. The CDR3 is made up of 15 amino acids. Germline V lookup: CDR1 KGHSH, CDR2 LQKENI. The CDR3 protein is CASSPDRNPKNIQYF. CDR3 coding DNA: TGTGCCAGCTCCCCTGACAGAAACCCCAAAAACATTCAGTACTTC.

The sample holds many counts of this clonotype. The chain combines TRBV6-1 with TRBJ1-1; 11 nucleotides line up with TRBD1. Germline values: CDR1 MNHNS, CDR2 SASEGT. The CDR3 sequence is 16 residues long. V shed 6 bases and J 5 bases; nucleotides not matched to a gene: 11. The CDR3 sequence: CASRPSGTGGHTEAFF. DNA for the CDR3: TGTGCCAGCAGACCTTCCGGGACAGGGGGTCATACTGAAGCTTTCTTT.

The chain carries TRBV11-2 and TRBJ1-3, with unresolved D. V lost 4 bases, J lost 7 bases, and 14 bases lay in between. Germline CDR1 and CDR2: SGHAT and FQNNGV. The CDR3 is 14 amino acids. CDR3 DNA sequence: TGTGCCAGCAGCTCCAGGACTAGCGGGAACACCATATATTTT. This codes for CASSSRTSGNTIYF. The full variable domain, with the rest looked up from reference TRBV11-2 and TRBJ1-3, is EAGVAQSPRYKIIEKRQSVAFWCNPISGHATLYWYQQILGQGPKLLIQFQNNGVVDDSQLPKDRFSAERLKGVDSTLKIQPAKLEDSAVYLCASSSRTSGNTIYFGEGSWLTVV.

This clonotype was seen at least ten times. The chain uses TRBV27 and TRBJ1-5; no definite D call. Germline values: CDR1 MNHEY, CDR2 SMNVEV (reference sequence). The V end lost 3 bases, the J end lost 7 bases, and 16 bases lay between the germline ends. This CDR3 is 15 amino acids long. This CDR3 reads CASSFIGPLGQPQHF. The CDR3 DNA reads as TGTGCCAGCAGTTTTATTGGCCCCTTGGGGCAGCCCCAGCATTTT.

The CDR3 is CASSYLGQPDRTQYF. Here the CDR3 DNA reads TGTGCCAGCAGCTACCTAGGACAGCCGGATCGGACCCAGTACTTC. The chain has TRBV11-3 and TRBJ2-5; D is perhaps TRBD1 (6 bases). V lost 4 bases and J 7 bases, leaving 19 bases between the germline ends. This CDR3 has 15 residues. Germline CDR1 reads SGHNT; CDR2 reads YENEEA.